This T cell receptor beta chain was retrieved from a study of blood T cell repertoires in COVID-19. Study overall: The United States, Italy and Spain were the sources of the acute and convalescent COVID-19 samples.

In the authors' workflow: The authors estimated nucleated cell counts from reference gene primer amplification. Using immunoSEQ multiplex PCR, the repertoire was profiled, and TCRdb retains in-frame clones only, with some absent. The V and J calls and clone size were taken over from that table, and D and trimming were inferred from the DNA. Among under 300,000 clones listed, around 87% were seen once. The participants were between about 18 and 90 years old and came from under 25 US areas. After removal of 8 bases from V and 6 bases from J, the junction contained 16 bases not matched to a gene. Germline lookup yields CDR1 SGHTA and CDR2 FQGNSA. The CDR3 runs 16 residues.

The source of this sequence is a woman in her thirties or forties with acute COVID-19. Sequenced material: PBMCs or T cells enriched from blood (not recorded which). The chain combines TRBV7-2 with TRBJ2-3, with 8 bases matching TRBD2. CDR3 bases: TGTGCCAGCCGACCGGGGACTAGTGGGTCTAGGGATACGCAGTATTTT. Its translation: CASRPGTSGSRDTQYF.